This T cell receptor beta chain was observed in a study of neoadjuvant anti-PD-1 for oral cavity cancer. Background on the study: Patients without progression received a fourth nivolumab dose around day 43, then surgical resection on days 50-56.

This clone came up many times. What it recognizes is unknown. Noted time point: after neoadjuvant nivolumab, at surgical resection. These oral cavity squamous cell carcinomas were HPV-negative and locally advanced. Study-wide results and caveats: Larger post-treatment preexisting tumor clones tracked with greater tumor shrinkage.

The repertoire was sequenced with immunoSEQ multiplex PCR; TCRdb's copy has only in-frame clones and lacks some. The sample holds about 23,000 clones, 40% to 50% seen once. With V trimmed by 2 bases and J by 8 bases, 4 bases remained unmatched. The CDR3 totals 13 residues. Per germline, CDR1 MNHNS and CDR2 SASEGT. This receptor was taken from a person aged 35-79 years with oral cavity squamous cell carcinoma. Sample: tumor tissue, taken after nivolumab (anti-PD-1) treatment. This chain uses TRBV6-1 with TRBJ1-2; 8 bases are a match to TRBD1. CDR3 nucleotide sequence: TGTGCCAGCAGTGAAAGGGACAGGTACGGCTACACCTTC. This translates into CASSERDRYGYTF.